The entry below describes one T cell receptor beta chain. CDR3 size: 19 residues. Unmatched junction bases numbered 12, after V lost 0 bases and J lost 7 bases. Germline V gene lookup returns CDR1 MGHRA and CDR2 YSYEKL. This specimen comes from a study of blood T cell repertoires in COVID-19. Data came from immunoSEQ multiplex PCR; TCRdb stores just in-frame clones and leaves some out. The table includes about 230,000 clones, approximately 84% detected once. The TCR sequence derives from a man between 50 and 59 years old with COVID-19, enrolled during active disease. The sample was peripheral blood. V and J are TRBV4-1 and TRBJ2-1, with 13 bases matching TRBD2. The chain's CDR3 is CASSQDGATSGRFGNEQFF. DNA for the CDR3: TGCGCCAGCAGCCAAGATGGGGCGACTAGCGGGAGGTTCGGTAATGAGCAGTTCTTC.